The source of this T cell receptor (beta chain) is a study of blood T cell repertoires in COVID-19. Produced via immunoSEQ multiplex PCR; TCRdb's table is partial and in-frame only. Here the sample spans some 310,000 clones, over 75% being singletons. The CDR3 runs to 16 residues. Germline lookup yields CDR1 SGHRS and CDR2 YFSETQ. The V segment lost 1 base and the J segment 2 bases; nucleotides outside the gene matches: 6. The sample taken for sequencing was peripheral blood. The sequence was collected from a man aged 45 to 65 with active or convalescent COVID-19. The chain recombines TRBV5-1 with TRBJ2-3; 8 nucleotides agree with TRBD2. The CDR3 is CASSLSPAGDTDTQYF. The CDR3 bases are TGCGCCAGCAGCTTGAGCCCAGCGGGGGACACAGATACGCAGTATTTT.